This is a list of T cell receptor beta chains from one sample in a study of blood T cell repertoires in COVID-19. Assay: immunoSEQ multiplex PCR; the TCRdb copy retains only in-frame clones and omits some. The sample yields some 250,000 clones, 70% to 90% seen once. Sequencing was carried out using peripheral blood. These receptors all come from a woman aged 25-40 years with acute or convalescent COVID-19. Each CDR3 is given with its conserved first and last residue. D genes are given only for firm matches. Size values are once, few and many counts, or a class for expanded clones, and some rows have none.

J: TRBJ2-7; V: TRBV13; D: .; size: .; DNA: TGTGCCAGCAGCCCCCCAGGGTCACCTACTCAGCAGTACTTC; CDR3: CASSPPGSPTQQYF
J: TRBJ2-1; V: TRBV9; D: TRBD2; size: .; DNA: TGTGCCAGCAGCGTAGATCATAGCGGGAGGTACAATGAGCAGTTCTTC; CDR3: CASSVDHSGRYNEQFF
J: TRBJ2-7; V: TRBV20-1; D: TRBD2; size: .; DNA: TGCAGTGCTAGTTCCACTAGCGGGAGAGGGTACGAGCAGTACTTC; CDR3: CSASSTSGRGYEQYF
J: TRBJ2-7; V: TRBV29-1; D: TRBD1; size: .; DNA: TGCAGCGTTGGAGGACAGGGAAATCTTTACGAGCAGTACTTC; CDR3: CSVGGQGNLYEQYF
J: TRBJ1-1; V: TRBV9; D: .; size: .; DNA: TGTGCCAGCAGCGTAACAGTGAACACTGAAGCTTTCTTT; CDR3: CASSVTVNTEAFF
J: TRBJ2-1; V: TRBV19; D: TRBD2; size: .; DNA: TGTGCCAGTTCGAGGACTAGCGGGAGGGCCGGTACCCCCAATGAGCAGTTCTTC; CDR3: CASSRTSGRAGTPNEQFF
J: TRBJ1-2; V: TRBV28; D: TRBD1; size: once; DNA: TGTGCCAGCAGCCTGGGACAGGGAGGGTATGGCTACACCTTC; CDR3: CASSLGQGGYGYTF
J: TRBJ1-2; V: TRBV29-1; D: .; size: .; DNA: TGCAGCGTTGAAGCACAGGTCTTCTATGGCTACACCTTC; CDR3: CSVEAQVFYGYTF
J: TRBJ2-7; V: TRBV6-5; D: TRBD1; size: .; DNA: TGTGCCAGCAGTTCTCCGGGACAGGGGGCGCGGGAGCAGTACTTC; CDR3: CASSSPGQGAREQYF
J: TRBJ2-1; V: TRBV11-1; D: TRBD2; size: .; DNA: TGTGCCAGCAGCCCTGGACTAGCGGGGAATATTTATGAGCAGTTCTTC; CDR3: CASSPGLAGNIYEQFF
J: TRBJ2-3; V: TRBV19; D: TRBD2; size: .; DNA: TGTGCCAGTAGTATAGGACTAGCGGTAGATACGCAGTATTTT; CDR3: CASSIGLAVDTQYF
J: TRBJ1-6; V: TRBV21-1; D: .; size: .; DNA: TGTGCCAGCAGCAAACCTGGGACAGGGTTGGGCTCACCCCTCCACTTT; CDR3: CASSKPGTGLGSPLHF
J: TRBJ1-5; V: TRBV4-3; D: .; size: .; DNA: TGCGCCAGCAGCCAAGATCCGGGGGGGAATCAGCCCCAGCATTTT; CDR3: CASSQDPGGNQPQHF
J: TRBJ1-2; V: TRBV11-3; D: .; size: .; DNA: TGTGCCAGCAGCATCGTGTGGGGCATGGCTAACTATGGCTACACCTTC; CDR3: CASSIVWGMANYGYTF
J: TRBJ2-2; V: TRBV5-4; D: TRBD1; size: .; DNA: TGTGCCAGCAGCTTGGGGGACAGGGGGCGCGGGGAGCTGTTTTTT; CDR3: CASSLGDRGRGELFF
J: TRBJ1-3; V: TRBV7-2; D: .; size: .; DNA: TGTGCCAGCAGCCTACAGGGTGCTGGAAACACCATATATTTT; CDR3: CASSLQGAGNTIYF
J: TRBJ1-2; V: TRBV9; D: .; size: .; DNA: TGTGCCAGCAGCGCCACTGGGATGGGGGCATCGCTGCCTGGCTACACCTTC; CDR3: CASSATGMGASLPGYTF
J: TRBJ1-1; V: TRBV5-6; D: .; size: .; DNA: TGTGCCAGCAGCTTGGACACAGTAACTGAAGCTTTCTTT; CDR3: CASSLDTVTEAFF
J: TRBJ1-6; V: TRBV6-5; D: .; size: .; DNA: TGTGCCAGCAGGCCCGGTAACAGACGAAATTCACCCCTCCACTTT; CDR3: CASRPGNRRNSPLHF
J: TRBJ2-2; V: TRBV9; D: TRBD2; size: .; DNA: TGTGCCAGCAGCGTAGTTAGCGGGGGCCCGCCGAACACCGGGGAGCTGTTTTTT; CDR3: CASSVVSGGPPNTGELFF
J: TRBJ2-5; V: TRBV19; D: .; size: .; DNA: TGTGCCAGTAGTATTACAGCCACCAAAGAGACCCAGTACTTC; CDR3: CASSITATKETQYF
J: TRBJ2-5; V: TRBV20-1; D: .; size: .; DNA: TGCAGTGCGAGTAGAGGGTTACAAGAGACCCAGTACTTC; CDR3: CSASRGLQETQYF
J: TRBJ1-1; V: TRBV11-2; D: .; size: .; DNA: TGTGCCAGCAGCTTAGGATCGGCGGGAAAGGCTTTCTTT; CDR3: CASSLGSAGKAFF
J: TRBJ2-4; V: TRBV25-1; D: .; size: once; DNA: TGTGCCAGCAGTGACCACAGGGCAGGACGTGTATTAAACATTCAGTACTTC; CDR3: CASSDHRAGRVLNIQYF
J: TRBJ2-2; V: TRBV19; D: .; size: .; DNA: TGTGCCAGTAGGAACATACGCTTACCAGGGGTCGGAGGGGAGCTGTTTTTT; CDR3: CASRNIRLPGVGGELFF
J: TRBJ1-5; V: TRBV2; D: .; size: .; DNA: TGTGCCAGCAGGGTAGACAGGCAGCCCCAGCATTTT; CDR3: CASRVDRQPQHF
J: TRBJ2-2; V: TRBV6-2/TRBV6-3; D: .; size: .; DNA: TGTGCCAGCAGTATAGCGTCCGGGGAGCTGTTTTTT; CDR3: CASSIASGELFF
J: TRBJ2-5; V: TRBV9; D: .; size: .; DNA: TGTGCCAGCAGCGTACTGCAGGGTTTCCAAGAGACCCAGTACTTC; CDR3: CASSVLQGFQETQYF
J: TRBJ2-2; V: TRBV14; D: TRBD2; size: .; DNA: TGTGCCAGCAGCCCGATCCTACCGGGACTAGCGGGCCCTCCGAACACCGGGGAGCTGTTTTTT; CDR3: CASSPILPGLAGPPNTGELFF
J: TRBJ2-5; V: TRBV6-5; D: TRBD2; size: .; DNA: TGTGCCAGCAGTAGGTACAAACTAGCGGAAGAGACCCAGTACTTC; CDR3: CASSRYKLAEETQYF
J: TRBJ1-1; V: TRBV9; D: TRBD1; size: .; DNA: TGTGCCAGCAGCGGAGACGAAGGGGGGACAGCAGGTGAAGCTTTCTTT; CDR3: CASSGDEGGTAGEAFF
J: TRBJ1-6; V: TRBV2; D: TRBD1; size: few; DNA: TGTGCCAGCAGTACGACAGGGTACCTCCACTTT; CDR3: CASSTTGYLHF
J: TRBJ2-3; V: TRBV2; D: TRBD1; size: .; DNA: TGTGCCAGCAGTTCGGACAGGGGGACAAGCACAGATACGCAGTATTTT; CDR3: CASSSDRGTSTDTQYF
J: TRBJ2-1; V: TRBV27; D: .; size: .; DNA: TGTGCCAGCAGGGGCGGGACAGCGTACAATGAGCAGTTCTTC; CDR3: CASRGGTAYNEQFF
J: TRBJ1-5; V: TRBV6-6; D: .; size: few; DNA: TGTGCCAGCACCCTGGGGCCCTGGGAGCCCCAGCATTTT; CDR3: CASTLGPWEPQHF
J: TRBJ2-7; V: TRBV5-6; D: TRBD1; size: .; DNA: TGTGCCAGCACCCGAGGCCCCGGGACAGGATCCTACGAGCAGTACTTC; CDR3: CASTRGPGTGSYEQYF
J: TRBJ2-5; V: TRBV5-1; D: .; size: .; DNA: TGCGCCAGCAGCTTCACTGCGGAGACCCAGTACTTC; CDR3: CASSFTAETQYF
J: TRBJ2-1; V: TRBV19; D: TRBD2; size: .; DNA: TGTGCCACTTCCGGAGGGACTAGCGGGCCAGAGCAGTTCTTC; CDR3: CATSGGTSGPEQFF
J: TRBJ1-5; V: TRBV15; D: .; size: .; DNA: TGTGCCACCAGCAGGGGAGGGGATAGGACGAATCAGCCCCAGCATTTT; CDR3: CATSRGGDRTNQPQHF
J: TRBJ2-7; V: TRBV19; D: TRBD2; size: .; DNA: TGTGCCAGTAGTAGGACTAGCGGGAGACGGGATCTCGAGCAGTACTTC; CDR3: CASSRTSGRRDLEQYF
J: TRBJ1-1; V: TRBV11-3; D: .; size: .; DNA: TGTGCCAGCAGCTTAGGAGGGAAGACTGAAGCTTTCTTT; CDR3: CASSLGGKTEAFF
J: TRBJ1-2; V: TRBV5-6; D: .; size: .; DNA: TGTGCCAGCGGGATCATCGGAGCAGGGATATTCTATGGCTACACCTTC; CDR3: CASGIIGAGIFYGYTF
J: TRBJ2-1; V: TRBV5-6; D: TRBD2; size: .; DNA: TGTGCCAGCAGCGAAGGACTAGTTGAGGGTGAGCAGTTCTTC; CDR3: CASSEGLVEGEQFF
J: TRBJ2-7; V: TRBV6-1; D: TRBD2; size: .; DNA: TGTGCCAGCAGTGAGGCCCTCAGCGGGAGTAGGTACGAGCAGTACTTC; CDR3: CASSEALSGSRYEQYF
J: TRBJ1-5; V: TRBV2; D: TRBD1; size: .; DNA: TGTGCCAGCAGTTTAACAGGGGGCGTTCAGCCCCAGCATTTT; CDR3: CASSLTGGVQPQHF
J: TRBJ1-5; V: TRBV6-6; D: .; size: .; DNA: TGTGCCAGCAGTCACCTAAACAGGGTAGGGGCCAATCAGCCCCAGCATTTT; CDR3: CASSHLNRVGANQPQHF
J: TRBJ1-4; V: TRBV14; D: TRBD1; size: .; DNA: TGTGCCAGCAGCCAAGTGACAGGGAGTAATGAAAAACTGTTTTTT; CDR3: CASSQVTGSNEKLFF
J: TRBJ1-5; V: TRBV6-2/TRBV6-3; D: TRBD1; size: .; DNA: TGTGCCAGCAGCCCTACTCAGGGGGGCCTATACTTGCCCCAGCATTTT; CDR3: CASSPTQGGLYLPQHF
J: TRBJ2-7; V: TRBV6-5; D: .; size: .; DNA: TGTGCCAGCAATGTGGGACACTACGAGCAGTACTTC; CDR3: CASNVGHYEQYF
J: TRBJ2-5; V: TRBV6-5; D: TRBD2; size: .; DNA: TGTGCCAGCAGTTACGGAGCGGGGGTGTACCAAGAGACCCAGTACTTC; CDR3: CASSYGAGVYQETQYF
J: TRBJ2-7; V: TRBV19; D: .; size: .; DNA: TGTGCCAGTAGTATAGCGGTATTCTCCGAGCAGTACTTC; CDR3: CASSIAVFSEQYF
J: TRBJ1-4; V: TRBV11-3; D: TRBD1; size: .; DNA: TGTGCCAGCAGCCGATTTGGGACAGGGAGTGGAAAACTGTTTTTT; CDR3: CASSRFGTGSGKLFF
J: TRBJ2-7; V: TRBV6-6; D: .; size: few; DNA: TGTGCCAGCAGTCCGGGATTATCCTACGAGCAGTACTTC; CDR3: CASSPGLSYEQYF
J: TRBJ2-2; V: TRBV6-2/TRBV6-3; D: TRBD2; size: .; DNA: TGTGCCAGCAGTTACGTGGCGGGAGGTGTAAGGACCGGGGAGCTGTTTTTT; CDR3: CASSYVAGGVRTGELFF